Listed below are T cell receptor beta chains from one sample, sequenced in a study of T cell repertoires in cytomegalovirus infection. MiXCR, run by TCRdb on the reads, gives a single entry per CDR3 protein. In the table there are around 450,000 distinct CDR3 sequences, about 10% of which are singletons. Material for sequencing was PBMCs. These receptors were obtained from a human donor in good health (CMV status not recorded). Some clones in this sample may be carry-over from other donors' samples. Each CDR3 is given with its conserved first and last residue.

j_call,v_call,cdr3_aa
TRBJ2-3,TRBV6-5,CASRRRREADTQYF
TRBJ2-1,TRBV7-2,CASSPGGHRSSYNEQFF
TRBJ2-5,TRBV12-3/TRBV12-4,CASSPSGGYETQYF
TRBJ2-1,TRBV7-3,CASSSYTLDGYNEQFF
TRBJ2-3,TRBV29-1,CSVTLGMSRTDTQYF
TRBJ1-3,TRBV6-1,CASSLPGAADLGNTIYF
TRBJ2-3,TRBV15,CATTHDRDTQYF
TRBJ1-1,TRBV20-1,CSARVEGWSTEAFF
TRBJ1-5,TRBV25-1,CASSEWGTTGSPDPPQHF
TRBJ2-2,TRBV27,CASSLNPTELELFF
TRBJ2-1,TRBV12-3/TRBV12-4,CASRPSSGGSYNEQFF
TRBJ1-6,TRBV7-2,CASSRGGTANSPLHF
TRBJ1-2,TRBV5-1,CASSEEGQGGYTF
TRBJ2-1,TRBV7-6,CASGGSGVNEQFF
TRBJ2-3,TRBV7-9,CASSLGRVRGPVDADTQYF
TRBJ2-7,TRBV6-1,CASSTHAGRGIYEQYF
TRBJ2-5,TRBV7-9,CASSRSPSRDPPETQYF
TRBJ1-3,TRBV2,CASSSGTEGNTIYF
TRBJ1-3,TRBV7-2,CASSLDGTGGGNTIYF
TRBJ1-4,TRBV19,CASSTSGTLGGNEKLFF
TRBJ2-2,TRBV28,CASSLIHSYTGELFF
TRBJ1-2,TRBV27,CASSPGTGYGYTF
TRBJ2-3,TRBV5-1,CASAGTVDTQYF
TRBJ2-7,TRBV5-5,CASSPFPRGWTYEQYF